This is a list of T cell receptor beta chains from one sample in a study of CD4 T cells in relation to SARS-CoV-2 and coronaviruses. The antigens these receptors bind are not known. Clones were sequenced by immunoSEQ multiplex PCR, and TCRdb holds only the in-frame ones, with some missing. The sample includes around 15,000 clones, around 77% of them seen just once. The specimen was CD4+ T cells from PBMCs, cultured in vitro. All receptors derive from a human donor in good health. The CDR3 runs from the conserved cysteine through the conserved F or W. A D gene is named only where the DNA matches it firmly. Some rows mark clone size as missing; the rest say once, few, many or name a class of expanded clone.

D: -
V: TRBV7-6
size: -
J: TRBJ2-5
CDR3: CASSFNQETQYF
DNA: TGTGCCAGCAGCTTTAATCAAGAGACCCAGTACTTC

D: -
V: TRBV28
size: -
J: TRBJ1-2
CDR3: CASSLGGGSGYTF
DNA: TGTGCCAGCAGCTTAGGGGGAGGGTCTGGCTACACCTTC

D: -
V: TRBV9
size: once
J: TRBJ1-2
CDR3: CASSVGQLNYGYTF
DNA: TGTGCCAGCAGCGTAGGGCAGCTTAACTATGGCTACACCTTC

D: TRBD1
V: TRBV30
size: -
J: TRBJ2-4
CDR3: CACSPGQQNIQYF
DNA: TGTGCCTGTTCGCCGGGACAGCAAAACATTCAGTACTTC

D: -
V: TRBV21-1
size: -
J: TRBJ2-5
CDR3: CASSKVGGPRDLRGKTQYF
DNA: TGTGCCAGCAGCAAAGTAGGAGGCCCCCGGGACTTACGCGGGAAGACCCAGTACTTC

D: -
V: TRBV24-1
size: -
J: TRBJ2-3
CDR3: CATGERGGMEDTQYF
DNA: TGTGCCACCGGGGAGAGGGGTGGGATGGAAGATACGCAGTATTTT

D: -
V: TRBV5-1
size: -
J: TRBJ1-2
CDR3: CASSLGQVDYGYTF
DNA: TGCGCCAGCAGCTTGGGACAGGTAGACTATGGCTACACCTTC

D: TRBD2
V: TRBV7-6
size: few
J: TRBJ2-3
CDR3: CASSRLAGGQRSTDTQYF
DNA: TGTGCCAGCAGCCGATTAGCGGGAGGGCAAAGAAGTACAGATACGCAGTATTTT

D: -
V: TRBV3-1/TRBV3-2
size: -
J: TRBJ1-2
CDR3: CASSRNPQGYNYGYTF
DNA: TGTGCCAGCAGCCGGAACCCGCAGGGATATAACTATGGCTACACCTTC

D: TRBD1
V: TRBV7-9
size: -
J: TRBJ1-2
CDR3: CASSAQGVGYGYTF
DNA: TGTGCCAGCAGCGCTCAGGGGGTCGGCTATGGCTACACCTTC

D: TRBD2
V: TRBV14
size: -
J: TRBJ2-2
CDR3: CASSQGSVAGVYNTGELFF
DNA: TGTGCCAGCAGCCAAGGGAGCGTAGCGGGAGTCTATAACACCGGGGAGCTGTTTTTT

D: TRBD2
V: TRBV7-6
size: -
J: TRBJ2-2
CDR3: CASSITSGRNTGELFF
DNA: TGTGCCAGCAGCATTACTAGCGGAAGGAACACCGGGGAGCTGTTTTTT

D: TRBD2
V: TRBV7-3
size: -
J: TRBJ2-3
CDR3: CASSSWTSGRLDTQYF
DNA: TGTGCCAGCAGCTCCTGGACTAGCGGGAGGTTAGATACGCAGTATTTT

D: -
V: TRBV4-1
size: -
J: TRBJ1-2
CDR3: CASSQDPRTVGYTF
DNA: TGCGCCAGCAGCCAAGACCCGCGGACGGTTGGCTACACCTTC

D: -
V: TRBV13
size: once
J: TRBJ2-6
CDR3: CASSKKTAGANVLTF
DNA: TGTGCCAGCAGCAAGAAAACGGCAGGGGCCAACGTCCTGACTTTC

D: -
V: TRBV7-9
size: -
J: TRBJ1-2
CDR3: CASSLAGLNYGYTF
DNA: TGTGCCAGCAGCTTAGCAGGCCTTAACTATGGCTACACCTTC

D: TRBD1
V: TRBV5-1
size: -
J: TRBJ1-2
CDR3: CASSPRQDRVVGYTF
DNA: TGCGCCAGCAGCCCTCGACAAGACAGGGTTGTCGGCTACACCTTC

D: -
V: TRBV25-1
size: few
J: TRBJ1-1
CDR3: CASSEATNTEAFF
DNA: TGTGCCAGCAGTGAGGCGACGAACACTGAAGCTTTCTTT

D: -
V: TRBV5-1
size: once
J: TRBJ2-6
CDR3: CASSLVSAISGANVLTF
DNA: TGCGCCAGCAGCTTGGTTTCAGCCATCTCTGGGGCCAACGTCCTGACTTTC

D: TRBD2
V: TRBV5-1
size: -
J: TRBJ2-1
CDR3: CASSLGVAGGNEQFF
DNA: TGCGCCAGCAGCTTGGGGGTAGCGGGAGGGAATGAGCAGTTCTTC

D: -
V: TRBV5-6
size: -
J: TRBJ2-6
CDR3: CASSLVAGFGANVLTF
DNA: TGTGCCAGCAGCTTGGTGGCCGGGTTTGGGGCCAACGTCCTGACTTTC

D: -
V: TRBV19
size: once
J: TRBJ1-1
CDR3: CASRTDGTRAEAFF
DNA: TGTGCCAGTAGGACAGACGGGACCCGGGCTGAAGCTTTCTTT

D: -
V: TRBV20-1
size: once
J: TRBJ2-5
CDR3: CSASSRQLKTQYF
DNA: TGCAGTGCTAGTTCCCGACAGCTGAAGACCCAGTACTTC

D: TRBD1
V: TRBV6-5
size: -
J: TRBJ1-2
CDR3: CASSPVVGGGYGYTF
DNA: TGTGCCAGCAGCCCGGTTGTAGGGGGCGGCTATGGCTACACCTTC

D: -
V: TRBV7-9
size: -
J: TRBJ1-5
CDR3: CASSLADQPQHF
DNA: TGTGCCAGCAGCCTTGCGGATCAGCCCCAGCATTTT

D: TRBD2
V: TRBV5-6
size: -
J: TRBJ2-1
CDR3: CASSLSGREGNEQFF
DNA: TGTGCCAGCAGCTTAAGTGGAAGGGAGGGGAATGAGCAGTTCTTC

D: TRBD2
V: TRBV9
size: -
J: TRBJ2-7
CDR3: CASSPRWGGPYEQYF
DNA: TGTGCCAGCAGCCCCCGTTGGGGGGGTCCCTACGAGCAGTACTTC

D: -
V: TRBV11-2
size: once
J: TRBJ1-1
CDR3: CASSQTIEAFF
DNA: TGTGCCAGCAGCCAAACGATTGAAGCTTTCTTT

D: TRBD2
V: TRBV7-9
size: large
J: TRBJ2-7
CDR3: CAASSLSGGSSSYEQYF
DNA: TGTGCCGCCAGCAGTCTCAGCGGCGGGAGTAGCTCCTACGAGCAGTACTTC

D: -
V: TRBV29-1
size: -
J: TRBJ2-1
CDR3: CSVEYRQDEEQFF
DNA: TGCAGCGTTGAGTACCGGCAGGATGAAGAGCAGTTCTTC

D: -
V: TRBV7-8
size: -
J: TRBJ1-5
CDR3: CASSLYRDGTRVKAQHF
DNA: TGTGCCAGCAGCTTATATCGCGACGGGACGAGAGTTAAGGCCCAGCATTTT

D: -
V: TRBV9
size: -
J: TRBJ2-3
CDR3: CASSVGIVGRLTDTQYF
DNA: TGTGCCAGCAGCGTAGGGATTGTCGGACGCCTCACAGATACGCAGTATTTT

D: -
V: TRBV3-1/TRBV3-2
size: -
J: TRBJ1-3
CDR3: CASSQERVKGNTIYF
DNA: TGTGCCAGCAGCCAAGAAAGGGTGAAGGGAAACACCATATATTTT

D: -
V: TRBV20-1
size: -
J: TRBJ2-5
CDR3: CSARALGGEGETQYF
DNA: TGCAGTGCTCGTGCGCTAGGGGGGGAGGGAGAGACCCAGTACTTC

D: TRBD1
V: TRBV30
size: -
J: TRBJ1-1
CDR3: CAWSRRGRSTEAFF
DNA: TGTGCCTGGAGTCGCAGGGGGCGTAGCACTGAAGCTTTCTTT

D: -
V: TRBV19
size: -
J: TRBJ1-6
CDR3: CASSISNVVLALHF
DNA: TGTGCCAGTAGTATATCTAACGTGGTTTTGGCCCTCCACTTT

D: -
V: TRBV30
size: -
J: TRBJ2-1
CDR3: CAWTDSYNEQFF
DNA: TGTGCCTGGACCGACAGTTACAATGAGCAGTTCTTC

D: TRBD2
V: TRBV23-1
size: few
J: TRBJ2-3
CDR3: CASSQLARTSGWSDTQYF
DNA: TGCGCCAGCAGTCAATTGGCCCGGACTAGCGGGTGGTCAGATACGCAGTATTTT

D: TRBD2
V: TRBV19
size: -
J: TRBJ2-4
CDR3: CASSIGETSGTGGARYF
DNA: TGTGCCAGTAGTATAGGCGAGACTAGCGGAACCGGGGGGGCGCGGTACTTC

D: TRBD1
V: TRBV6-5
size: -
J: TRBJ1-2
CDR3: CASSSIHRGANYGYTF
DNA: TGTGCCAGCAGTTCTATCCACAGGGGGGCTAACTATGGCTACACCTTC

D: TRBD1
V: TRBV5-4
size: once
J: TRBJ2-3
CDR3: CASSLGDRGPGDTQYF
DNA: TGTGCCAGCAGCTTGGGAGACAGGGGGCCCGGAGATACGCAGTATTTT

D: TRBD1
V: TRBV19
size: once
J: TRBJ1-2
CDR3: CASRAGQGGGYTF
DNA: TGTGCCAGTAGGGCCGGACAGGGAGGGGGCTACACCTTC

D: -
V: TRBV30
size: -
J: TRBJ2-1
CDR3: CAWSAGLGSYNEQFF
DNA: TGTGCCTGGAGTGCGGGGTTGGGCTCCTACAATGAGCAGTTCTTC

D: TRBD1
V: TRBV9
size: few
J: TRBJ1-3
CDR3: CASSVQGAGNTIYF
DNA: TGTGCCAGCAGCGTACAGGGGGCAGGAAACACCATATATTTT

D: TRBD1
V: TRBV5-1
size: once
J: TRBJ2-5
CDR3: CASSLGGNRGRETQYF
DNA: TGCGCCAGCAGCTTGGGGGGGAACAGGGGCCGCGAGACCCAGTACTTC

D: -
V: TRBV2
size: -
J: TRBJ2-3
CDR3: CASSVRRTSTDTQYF
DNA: TGTGCCAGCAGTGTAAGGCGGACTAGCACAGATACGCAGTATTTT

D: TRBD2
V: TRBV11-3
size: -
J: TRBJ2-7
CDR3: CASSSGSGSNEQYF
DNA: TGTGCCAGCAGCTCGGGAAGCGGGAGTAACGAGCAGTACTTC